This T cell receptor (beta chain) was recovered during a study of T-cell reconstitution after alpha-beta-depleted transplantation in children. The authors prepared the TCRbeta library with unique molecular identifiers. TCRdb re-analysed the PCR reads in MiXCR, keeping a single row per CDR3 protein. This table holds about 980,000 distinct CDR3 sequences, roughly 29% found once. This CDR3 contains 12 residues. V lost 5 bases and J lost 12, with 14 bases in between. The germline V gene has CDR1 MNHEY and CDR2 SVGEGT. As for this clonotype: Antigen specificity is unknown.

General study findings and limits: As was reported, about two months after transplant, alpha-beta T cells came from several hundred expanded graft clones. By one year post-transplant, T-cell counts and diversity largely arose from T cells that were newly produced.

This chain joins TRBV6-2 or TRBV6-3 and TRBJ2-1; TRBD2 might be the D (7 bases). The source was PBMCs, mostly from graft donor cells, collected 360 days after TCRalphabeta/CD19-depleted stem cell transplant. This TCR came from a boy less than two years old who had a stem cell transplant for SCID, so the T cells may come from the graft donor. This CDR3 reads CASSPAGARQFF. The CDR3 bases are TGTGCCAGCAGTCCGGCGGGGGCGAGGCAGTTCTTC.